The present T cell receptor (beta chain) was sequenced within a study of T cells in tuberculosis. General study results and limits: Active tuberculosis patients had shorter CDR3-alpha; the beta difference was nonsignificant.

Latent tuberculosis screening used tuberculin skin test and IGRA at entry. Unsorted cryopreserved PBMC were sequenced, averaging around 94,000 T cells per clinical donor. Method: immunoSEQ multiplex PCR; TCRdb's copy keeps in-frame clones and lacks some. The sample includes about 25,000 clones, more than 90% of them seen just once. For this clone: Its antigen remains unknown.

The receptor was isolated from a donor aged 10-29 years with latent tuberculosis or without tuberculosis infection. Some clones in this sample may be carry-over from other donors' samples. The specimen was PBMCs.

This CDR3 is CASSQDGQGITYGYTF. CDR3 DNA: TGCGCCAGCAGCCAAGATGGGCAGGGGATAACCTATGGCTACACCTTC. This chain links TRBV4-1 with TRBJ1-2; maybe TRBD1 (6 bases). The CDR3 consists of 16 residues. The V gene's germline CDR1 is MGHRA and CDR2 YSYEKL. The V and J ends lost 0 bases and 4 bases respectively, with 15 bases between them.